This T cell receptor beta chain came from a study of shared T cell receptors in the human thymus. V shed 5 bases, J shed 2 bases, and the junction held 12 bases outside the gene matches. The germline V gene has CDR1 SGHAT and CDR2 FQNNGV. CDR3 length equals 17 residues. Method: immunoSEQ multiplex PCR; TCRdb's copy keeps in-frame clones and lacks some. This table has about 660,000 clones, around 87% appearing once. The sample was also reused in another study, on human thymus T cells.

The source of this sequence is a boy less than two years old with a congenital heart defect. The sequenced material came from thymocytes. The rearrangement uses TRBV11-2 and TRBJ1-2; 9 bases line up with TRBD1. CDR3 in amino acids: CASSPWGGDRENYGYTF. As DNA, the CDR3 is TGTGCCAGCAGCCCTTGGGGGGGGGACAGGGAGAACTATGGCTACACCTTC.